The 20 T cell receptor beta chains in this list originate from one sample, sequenced in a study of blood T cells in healthy people across ages. A sample-barcoded 5' primer and a J-beta primer mix were used in a second PCR of roughly 6 to 11 cycles. TCRdb reanalysed the 5' RACE reads using MiXCR and keeps one entry per CDR3 protein. The sample yields roughly 700,000 distinct CDR3 sequences, around half seen once. Material for sequencing was blood. All receptors come from a woman aged 55-70 years in good health.

As to this clonotype: Its ends do not fully match the called genes, so a read error is possible. This chain connects TRBV4-2 to TRBJ1-1; D unresolved. The CDR3 is 16 amino acids. CDR1 is LGHNA, CDR2 YNFKEQ, per germline. The CDR3 DNA sequence: TGTGCCGGCAGCCAAGAAGGTCAGAGGGAGAACACTGAAGCTTTCTTT. Amino acids: CAGSQEGQRENTEAFF.

This clonotype was seen a few times. The gene calls are TRBV5-5 and TRBJ1-1, with D uncertain. Germline values: CDR1 SGHKS, CDR2 YYEKEE (reference sequence). The length of the CDR3 is 11 residues. V dropped 2 bases and J dropped 4 bases, with 3 bases sitting between them. The CDR3 protein is CASSLVTEAFF. In DNA form, the CDR3 reads TGTGCCAGCAGCTTAGTCACTGAAGCTTTCTTT.

This chain uses TRBV7-2 with TRBJ2-3; 9 bases fit TRBD2. The germline CDR1 and CDR2 sequences are SGHTA and FQGNSA. Trimming cost V 5 bases and J 4 bases; bases outside gene matches: 13. There are 17 residues in the CDR3. CDR3 in DNA: TGTGCCAGCAGCCTAGGGGGCGCGGGAGGGCGCGCAGATACGCAGTATTTT. Its protein product is CASSLGGAGGRADTQYF. The full variable domain, completed using reference TRBV7-2 and TRBJ2-3, is GAGVSQSPSNKVTEKGKDVELRCDPISGHTALYWYRQSLGQGLEFLIYFQGNSAPDKSGLPSDRFSAERTGGSVSTLTIQRTQQEDSAVYLCASSLGGAGGRADTQYFGPGTRLTVL.

This clonotype was picked up a small number of times. The rearrangement links TRBV6-2 or TRBV6-3 to TRBJ2-5; 7 nucleotides align to TRBD2. With the DNA end fitting TRBJ2-7 better, the J assignment may be wrong. CDR1 MNHEY and CDR2 SVGEGT come from the germline V gene. The CDR3 contains 14 residues. This CDR3 reads CASSRSGKNYEQYF. The CDR3 nucleotides read TGTGCCAGCAGCCGGAGCGGGAAAAACTACGAGCAGTACTTC.

V and J are TRBV20-1 and TRBJ2-1, with no clear D. The J call may be faulty, since TRBJ2-7 better matches the DNA end. The germline gives CDR1 DFQATT, CDR2 SNEGSKA (reference sequence). The CDR3 has 14 amino acids. The CDR3 sequence is CSARGGRPHNEQYF. DNA of the CDR3: TGCAGTGCTAGAGGTGGGCGCCCCCACAATGAGCAGTACTTC.

V gene TRBV20-1 combines with J gene TRBJ2-7, with D possibly being TRBD2 (7 bases). The germline V gene has CDR1 DFQATT and CDR2 SNEGSKA (reference sequence). The CDR3 runs to 16 residues. Trimming took 5 bases from V and 0 from J, leaving 20 bases between them. CDR3 in amino acids: CSAEGPRRGLSYEQYF. The CDR3, as DNA: TGCAGTGCTGAGGGCCCGCGGCGGGGGCTCTCCTACGAGCAGTACTTC.

CDR3 residues: CSAYYYGSTEAFF. The DNA for the CDR3 is TGCAGCGCTTATTACTATGGGAGCACTGAAGCTTTCTTT. V gene TRBV29-1 combines with J gene TRBJ1-1; no clear D gene. Between the trimmed V and J ends, which lost 7 bases and 4 bases, there was a span of 16 bases. The CDR3 has 13 amino acids. CDR1 is SQVTM and CDR2 is ANQGSEA in the germline V gene.

Only a few counts were recorded for this clonotype. The J gene is TRBJ2-6, the V gene TRBV18; the D is unclear. CDR3 length: 16 amino acids. V lost 1 base and J 0 bases, leaving 7 bases between the germline ends. Germline V gene lookup returns CDR1 KGHSH and CDR2 LQKENI. The CDR3 loop reads CASSPQLSSGANVLTF. The CDR3 bases are TGTGCCAGCTCACCACAGCTCAGCTCTGGGGCCAACGTCCTGACTTTC.

The chain uses TRBV7-9 and TRBJ2-5, with TRBD2 matching over 8 bases. The J call may be faulty, since TRBJ2-7 better matches the DNA end. The CDR3 contains 15 residues. The V gene's germline CDR1 is SEHNR and CDR2 FQNEAQ (reference sequence). CDR3 sequence reads: CASTTGGVRGGEQYF. CDR3 nucleotides: TGTGCCAGCACCACGGGGGGGGTTAGGGGAGGCGAGCAGTACTTC.

This clonotype was counted only a few times. CDR3 DNA sequence: TGCAGTGCTCTAGACAGGTTTGCATCACCCCTCCACTTT. This codes for CSALDRFASPLHF. This chain links TRBV20-1 with TRBJ1-6; TRBD1 might be the D (6 bases). CDR1 is DFQATT, CDR2 SNEGSKA, per germline (reference sequence). The CDR3 has 13 amino acids. V shed 5 bases and J shed 10 bases, with 15 bases lying between them.

This clonotype was seen a few times. The gene calls are TRBV7-3 and TRBJ1-2; 8 bases are a match to TRBD1. Trimming cost V 6 bases and J 8 bases; bases outside gene matches: 14. CDR3 length equals 15 residues. In germline, CDR1 is SGHTA, CDR2 FQGTGA. The CDR3 DNA reads TGTGCCAGCAGGAACAACAGGGGGATCCGGAAGGGCTACACCTTC. Amino acids: CASRNNRGIRKGYTF. Filled out from reference TRBV7-3 and TRBJ1-2, the complete variable domain reads GAGVSQTPSNKVTEKGKYVELRCDPISGHTALYWYRQSLGQGPEFLIYFQGTGAADDSGLPNDRFFAVRPEGSVSTLKIQRTERGDSAVYLCASRNNRGIRKGYTFGSGTRLTVV.

V is TRBV5-1 and J is TRBJ2-4; 9 bases match TRBD2. The CDR3 is 17 residues long. CDR1 and CDR2 (germline): SGHRS, YFSETQ. J was trimmed by 13 bases and V by 1 base; bases with no gene match: 18. The CDR3, as DNA: TGCGCCAGCAGCTTGCCGTCTAGCGGGACCCAAAACTACGAACAGTACTTC. This translates into CASSLPSSGTQNYEQYF. Using reference TRBV5-1 and TRBJ2-4 for the parts outside the CDR3, the full variable domain is KAGVTQTPRYLIKTRGQQVTLSCSPISGHRSVSWYQQTPGQGLQFLFEYFSETQRNKGNFPGRFSGRQFSNSRSEMNVSTLELGDSALYLCASSLPSSGTQNYEQYFGAGTRLSVL.

The rearrangement uses TRBV2 and TRBJ2-7; D is undetermined. Germline V gene lookup returns CDR1 SNHLY and CDR2 FYNNEI. The germline V and J ends were trimmed by 1 base and 2 bases, with 12 bases remaining between them. The CDR3 has 15 amino acids. The CDR3 spells CASSEGPPGPYEQYF. In nucleotides, the CDR3 is TGTGCCAGCAGTGAAGGACCACCGGGCCCCTACGAGCAGTACTTC.

The chain combines TRBV6-2 or TRBV6-3 with TRBJ2-5; perhaps TRBD2 as D (6 bases). The J call may be wrong; the DNA end is better matched by TRBJ2-7. The CDR3 has 14 amino acids. The germline gives CDR1 MNHEY, CDR2 SVGEGT. CDR3 sequence reads: CASTRGGVYYEQYF. The CDR3 nucleotides are TGTGCCAGCACACGTGGAGGGGTGTACTACGAGCAGTACTTC.

With regard to this clonotype: The germline gene is not matched at one end of the junction; a read error may be the cause. The chain joins TRBV20-1 to TRBJ2-1; D is perhaps TRBD2 (6 bases). The CDR3 contains 15 residues. CDR1 is DFQATT and CDR2 is SNEGSKA in the germline V gene (reference sequence). The DNA for the CDR3 is TGCAGTGCTAGAAACCCCACTAGCTCCCACAATGAGCAGTTCTTC. This codes for CSARNPTSSHNEQFF.

The chain is built from TRBV20-1 and TRBJ2-7, with a weak D call TRBD2 (6 bases). V was pared by 3 bases and J by 3 bases, with 6 bases between. Per the germline V gene, CDR1 is DFQATT and CDR2 is SNEGSKA (reference sequence). There are 11 residues in the CDR3. This CDR3 is CSASGSYEQYF. DNA of the CDR3: TGCAGTGCTAGCGGGAGCTACGAGCAGTACTTC.

The CDR3 bases are TGTGCCAGCAGGGCCGGGACAGGTCACCACTATGGCTACACCTTC. It yields the protein CASRAGTGHHYGYTF. J is TRBJ1-2 and V is TRBV2, with 8 nucleotides matching TRBD1. The junction had 9 bases not matched to a gene; V was cut back by 6 bases and J by 3 bases. Germline CDR1 and CDR2: SNHLY and FYNNEI. The CDR3 has 15 residues.

This chain links TRBV20-1 with TRBJ2-1; TRBD2 agrees at 10 bases. Trimming at V came to 2 bases and at J to 4 bases, leaving 5 bases not matched to a gene. The germline V gene encodes CDR1 DFQATT and CDR2 SNEGSKA (reference sequence). The length of the CDR3 is 15 residues. The DNA of the CDR3 is TGCAGTGCTAGACATAGCGGGAGGATGTACAATGAGCAGTTCTTC. Translation: CSARHSGRMYNEQFF.

The chain is built from TRBV7-6 and TRBJ2-1; D unclear. The CDR3 contains 16 residues. Germline values: CDR1 SGHVS, CDR2 FNYEAQ. V lost 1 base, J lost 4 bases, and 14 bases lay in between. In DNA form, the CDR3 reads TGTGCCAGCAGCTTAGATCCTTCGCGAAGATACAATGAGCAGTTCTTC. Translated: CASSLDPSRRYNEQFF.

The chain combines TRBV20-1 with TRBJ2-7; D ambiguous. CDR3 length equals 13 residues. Per germline, CDR1 DFQATT and CDR2 SNEGSKA (reference sequence). V was cut by 4 bases and J by 2 bases, with 12 bases left in between. The CDR3 reads CSAIYHQAYEQYF. The CDR3 nucleotides read TGCAGTGCTATTTATCATCAGGCCTACGAGCAGTACTTC.